This TCR beta chain was documented in a study of T cells after yellow fever vaccination. TCR cDNA, made by 5'RACE template switching, carried an added universal primer site and UMIs. MiXCR was run by TCRdb on the 5' RACE reads, yielding one entry per CDR3 protein. The sample records 250,000 to 400,000 distinct CDR3 sequences, roughly 4% being singletons. V lost 4 bases and J lost 0, with 15 bases in between. Germline V lookup: CDR1 SEHNR, CDR2 FQNEAQ (reference sequence). The CDR3 length is 16 residues. This clonotype was observed a few times. The target antigen is unknown. Whole-study findings and limits: Reappearance after the booster was observed for most primary-vaccination clones (roughly 97% CD4, roughly 90% CD8).

This chain connects TRBV7-9 to TRBJ2-5; D call uncertain. This specimen was PBMCs, taken 5 days after the yellow fever booster vaccination. The source of this sequence is a young man who received the YFV17D yellow fever vaccine. CDR3 region: CASSSSGQLYQETQYF. The DNA for the CDR3 is TGTGCCAGCAGCTCATCGGGCCAGTTGTACCAAGAGACCCAGTACTTC.